These 31 T cell receptor beta chains came from one sample sequenced in a study of shared clonotypes between healthy human individuals. CD45RO-negative, CCR7-selected cells formed the naive CD8 fraction, which excluded terminally differentiated effector memory CD45RA+ cells. Sequencing was performed with immunoSEQ multiplex PCR; in TCRdb, only in-frame clones are kept and a portion is missing. Altogether over 2,000,000 clones are present, 93% being singletons, with the ten largest covering about 1.7%. The sequenced material came from naive CD8+ T cells from PBMCs. These receptors all stem from a man between 18 and 29 years old in good health. Some clones in this sample may be carry-over from other donors' samples.

The chain employs TRBV27 and TRBJ2-7, with TRBD2 identical over 7 bases. Germline V CDR1 and CDR2: MNHEY, SMNVEV (reference sequence). V gave up 4 bases and J gave up 2 bases; unmatched junction bases: 5. This CDR3 is 14 amino acids long. The CDR3 reads CASSYSGTAYEQYF. The CDR3, as DNA: TGTGCCAGCAGTTACAGCGGGACCGCCTACGAGCAGTACTTC.

The DNA of the CDR3 is TGTGCCAGCAGTCTGAGGGGGGGCCATTCAACTCGGTACACCTTC. Its protein product is CASSLRGGHSTRYTF. The chain has TRBV27 and TRBJ1-2; D is perhaps TRBD1 (6 bases). The CDR3 is made up of 15 amino acids. V was clipped by 5 bases and J by 11 bases, with 24 bases between them. Per germline, CDR1 MNHEY and CDR2 SMNVEV (reference sequence).

The chain employs TRBV9 and TRBJ2-5; 11 nucleotides match TRBD2. The J segment lost 4 bases and the V segment lost 0 bases, leaving 11 bases of the junction unmatched. This CDR3 spans 18 amino acids. Germline V gene data show CDR1 as SGDLS and CDR2 as YYNGEE. The CDR3 DNA follows: TGTGCCAGCAGCGTAGTCCCTCTAGCGGGAGGAGACGGAGAGACCCAGTACTTC. Its protein product is CASSVVPLAGGDGETQYF.

The V and J genes are TRBV7-2 and TRBJ2-4; TRBD1 matches 7 bases. V shed 5 bases, J shed 7 bases, and the junction held 11 bases outside the gene matches. The CDR3 is made up of 15 amino acids. CDR1 is SGHTA and CDR2 is FQGNSA in the germline V gene. DNA of the CDR3: TGTGCCAGCAGCATCTACAGGGGCTTAGGGAACATTCAGTACTTC. Translated, it gives CASSIYRGLGNIQYF.

The chain has TRBV19 and TRBJ1-5; D is ambiguous. Trimming took off 9 bases at V and 4 bases at J, with 16 bases between the two ends. CDR3 length: 14 amino acids. Germline lookup yields CDR1 LNHDA and CDR2 SQIVND (reference sequence). CDR3 region: CASQVVGRNQPQHF. DNA for the CDR3: TGTGCCAGCCAGGTGGTGGGGAGAAATCAGCCCCAGCATTTT.

V and J are TRBV5-8 and TRBJ2-5, with unresolved D. Trimming shortened V by 0 bases and J by 2 bases, and 8 bases separated the two germline ends. The germline CDR1 and CDR2 sequences are SGHTS and YDEGEE. This CDR3 spans 14 amino acids. This CDR3 reads CASSLVPEQETQYF. CDR3 in DNA: TGTGCCAGCAGCTTGGTGCCAGAACAAGAGACCCAGTACTTC.

The J gene is TRBJ1-1, the V gene TRBV15; D call uncertain. V gave up 10 bases and J gave up 4 bases, with 16 bases separating them. The CDR3 covers 13 residues. Germline lookup yields CDR1 LNHNV and CDR2 YYDKDF (reference sequence). The DNA for the CDR3 is TGTGCCAGCTATTTGGGCGAGGGCACTGAAGCTTTCTTT. Protein: CASYLGEGTEAFF.

The J gene is TRBJ1-4, the V gene TRBV27; no clear D gene. The V gene's germline CDR1 is MNHEY and CDR2 SMNVEV (reference sequence). The CDR3 is made up of 11 amino acids. V lost 5 bases and J 10 bases, leaving 8 bases between the germline ends. The DNA of the CDR3 is TGTGCCAGCAGTGGAGGAGGAAAACTGTTTTTT. Translating gives CASSGGGKLFF.

To note about this clone: The same CDR3 can be traced to other DNA sequences in this sample. The gene calls are TRBV28 and TRBJ2-1; the D gene is possibly TRBD1 (6 bases). The CDR3 is 13 residues long. V was pared by 5 bases and J by 3 bases, with 8 bases between. Germline V gene data show CDR1 as MDHEN and CDR2 as SYDVKM. The DNA for the CDR3 is TGTGCCAGCAGTAGGACAGTCTACAATGAGCAGTTCTTC. Amino acid sequence: CASSRTVYNEQFF.

The chain links TRBV5-1 to TRBJ2-2, with TRBD2 identical over 8 bases. The CDR3 totals 16 residues. From germline, CDR1 is SGHRS and CDR2 YFSETQ. V shed 2 bases, J shed 6 bases, and the junction held 9 bases outside the gene matches. The CDR3 region has the DNA TGCGCCAGCAGCTTCCGCCGAGCGGGGGATCCCGGGGAGCTGTTTTTT. It translates to CASSFRRAGDPGELFF.

The chain joins TRBV27 to TRBJ2-5; possible D gene TRBD2, 5 bases. Trimming cost V 6 bases and J 1 base, with 12 bases left between them. This CDR3 region has 14 residues. The germline V gene has CDR1 MNHEY and CDR2 SMNVEV (reference sequence). CDR3 DNA sequence: TGTGCCAGCAGCCCGATTGGGAGCCAAGAGACCCAGTACTTC. Translated, it gives CASSPIGSQETQYF.

The gene calls are TRBV6-6 and TRBJ1-2; no firm D call. Trimming stripped 8 bases from V and 4 bases from J, with 14 bases between. This CDR3 has 13 amino acids. Germline lookup yields CDR1 MNHNY and CDR2 SVGAGI (reference sequence). In DNA form, the CDR3 reads TGTGCCAGCCGGGAGGGCTGGGGCTATGGCTACACCTTC. It translates to CASREGWGYGYTF.

The rearrangement joins TRBV7-3 to TRBJ1-5; D ambiguous. This CDR3 region has 16 residues. V was pared by 0 bases and J by 6 bases, with 15 bases between. The germline CDR1 and CDR2 sequences are SGHTA and FQGTGA. The CDR3 here is CASSLTLVLFTQPQHF. For the CDR3, the DNA is TGTGCCAGCAGCTTAACATTGGTCCTGTTCACTCAGCCCCAGCATTTT.

The rearrangement joins TRBV6-1 to TRBJ2-1; D is unresolved. The CDR3 runs to 13 residues. V was clipped by 6 bases and J by 8 bases, with 14 bases between them. Germline lookup yields CDR1 MNHNS and CDR2 SASEGT. This CDR3 reads CASRGSRVDEQFF. CDR3 coding DNA: TGTGCCAGCAGGGGGTCAAGGGTCGATGAGCAGTTCTTC.

The chain carries TRBV28 and TRBJ1-1; 10 bases line up with TRBD1. The CDR3 consists of 15 residues. J was trimmed by 6 bases and V by 2 bases; bases with no gene match: 6. From germline, CDR1 is MDHEN and CDR2 SYDVKM. CDR3 nucleotide sequence: TGTGCCAGCAGTTTAACGACAGGGGGCAACGCTGAAGCTTTCTTT. Residues: CASSLTTGGNAEAFF.

The J gene is TRBJ2-7, the V gene TRBV7-9; D is unclear. The ends were cut back, 2 bases at V and 5 bases at J, with 10 bases in the middle. The CDR3 sequence is 13 residues long. Germline V CDR1 and CDR2: SEHNR, FQNEAQ (reference sequence). CDR3 region: CASSLQTKDEQYF. CDR3 nucleotides: TGTGCCAGCAGCTTACAAACCAAGGACGAGCAGTACTTC.

The chain uses TRBV10-3 and TRBJ1-6, with 8 positions matching TRBD1. With V trimmed by 0 bases and J by 2 bases, 9 bases remained unmatched. In germline, CDR1 is ENHRY, CDR2 SYGVKD. CDR3 length: 19 amino acids. In nucleotides, the CDR3 is TGTGCCATCAGTGAGTCCCAGGGACAGGAGATACCCTATAATTCACCCCTCCACTTT. Residues: CAISESQGQEIPYNSPLHF.

The chain employs TRBV2 and TRBJ2-7; maybe TRBD1 (6 bases). Trimming cost V 4 bases and J 3 bases, with 16 bases left between them. The CDR3 runs to 15 residues. CDR1 is SNHLY, CDR2 FYNNEI, per germline. The DNA of the CDR3 is TGTGCCAGCAGTGTGGGCCCTGAGGGGGTCTACGAGCAGTACTTC. Protein sequence: CASSVGPEGVYEQYF. Filled out from reference TRBV2 and TRBJ2-7, the complete variable domain reads EPEVTQTPSHQVTQMGQEVILRCVPISNHLYFYWYRQILGQKVEFLVSFYNNEISEKSEIFDDQFSVERPDGSNFTLKIRSTKLEDSAMYFCASSVGPEGVYEQYFGPGTRLTVT.

As for this clone: No DNA is shown, since the ends of the CDR3 on it are uncertain; the CDR3 is the one TCRdb lists. V and J are TRBV21-1 and TRBJ1-3; the D segment call TRBD1 is taken from the table without a DNA check. TRBV21-1 is termed a pseudogene. The CDR3 has 14 amino acids, counting both end residues. CDR3 amino acids: CASNRVGAGNTIYF.

The chain recombines TRBV7-3 with TRBJ1-1, with a possible D match to TRBD1 (5 bases). Trimming took off 6 bases at V and 4 bases at J, with 9 bases between the two ends. CDR3 length: 12 residues. Germline V CDR1 and CDR2: SGHTA, FQGTGA. Here the CDR3 reads CASRYGGTEAFF. The DNA for the CDR3 is TGTGCCAGCAGATATGGGGGCACTGAAGCTTTCTTT.

This chain joins TRBV7-9 and TRBJ2-1; TRBD1 aligns across 10 bases. After removal of 3 bases from V and 6 bases from J, the junction contained 5 bases not matched to a gene. Germline values: CDR1 SEHNR, CDR2 FQNEAQ (reference sequence). The length of the CDR3 is 15 residues. CDR3 coding DNA: TGTGCCAGCAGCTTGGACAGGGGGGTTGGCAATGAGCAGTTCTTC. Translated, it gives CASSLDRGVGNEQFF. The complete variable domain, with remaining parts taken from reference TRBV7-9 and TRBJ2-1, reads DTGVSQNPRHKITKRGQNVTFRCDPISEHNRLYWYRQTLGQGPEFLTYFQNEAQLEKSRLLSDRFSAERPKGSFSTLEIQRTEQGDSAMYLCASSLDRGVGNEQFFGPGTRLTVL.

This clone was counted only a few times. The chain links TRBV27 to TRBJ2-7, with TRBD2 matching over 8 bases. The CDR3 consists of 16 residues. Per germline, CDR1 MNHEY and CDR2 SMNVEV (reference sequence). The trim removed 1 base at V and 1 base at J, leaving 6 bases unmatched. The CDR3 DNA reads TGTGCCAGCAGTTTATTAGCGGCGGGAGGATCCTACGAGCAGTACTTC. Protein: CASSLLAAGGSYEQYF.

The CDR3 bases are TGTGCCAGCAGTGAGACAGTGAACACTGAAGCTTTCTTT. It codes for CASSETVNTEAFF. J is TRBJ1-1 and V is TRBV2; D may be TRBD1 (5 bases). Germline V gives CDR1 SNHLY, CDR2 FYNNEI. Deletions cut 3 bases from V and 0 bases from J, with 5 bases between. The CDR3 contains 13 residues.

The chain joins TRBV9 to TRBJ2-3; D gene ambiguous. The CDR3 covers 15 residues. Germline CDR1 SGDLS, CDR2 YYNGEE. The germline V and J ends were trimmed by 6 bases and 1 base, with 15 bases remaining between them. The CDR3 DNA sequence: TGTGCCAGCACCCCGAGTGGTGGTGGCACAGATACGCAGTATTTT. Translating gives CASTPSGGGTDTQYF.

V and J are TRBV6-5 and TRBJ1-2, with 12 nucleotides matching TRBD1. The V gene end was trimmed by 6 bases and the J gene end by 3 bases; junction bases not matched to a gene: 5. The CDR3 is 15 residues long. In germline, CDR1 is MNHEY, CDR2 SVGAGI. The CDR3 DNA follows: TGTGCCAGCAGACAGGGACAGGGGGCGTACTATGGCTACACCTTC. Protein: CASRQGQGAYYGYTF.

The rearrangement links TRBV7-8 to TRBJ1-3, with TRBD1 matching 7 bases. The CDR3 is 15 amino acids. V was pared by 5 bases and J by 0 bases, with 4 bases of the junction left unmatched. Germline V gene lookup returns CDR1 SGHVS and CDR2 FQNEAQ. The CDR3 DNA reads TGTGCCAGCAGCCAAGGACAGGACTCTGGAAACACCATATATTTT. It is translated as CASSQGQDSGNTIYF. Complete variable domain (other parts from reference TRBV7-8 and TRBJ1-3): GAGVSQSPRYKVAKRGQDVALRCDPISGHVSLFWYQQALGQGPEFLTYFQNEAQLDKSGLPSDRFFAERPEGSVSTLKIQRTQQEDSAVYLCASSQGQDSGNTIYFGEGSWLTVV.

As to this clone: This specimen includes other DNA sequences encoding the same CDR3. V and J are TRBV27 and TRBJ2-7, with 10 bases fitting TRBD2. This CDR3 region has 15 residues. Germline V lookup: CDR1 MNHEY, CDR2 SMNVEV (reference sequence). The J segment lost 2 bases and the V segment lost 6 bases, leaving 7 bases of the junction unmatched. CDR3 sequence: CASSYGLAGAYEQYF. CDR3 in DNA: TGTGCCAGCAGCTACGGGCTAGCGGGAGCCTACGAGCAGTACTTC.

The CDR3 protein is CASSWGPPTEAFF. The CDR3 bases are TGCGCCAGCAGCTGGGGGCCACCCACTGAAGCTTTCTTT. The chain joins TRBV5-1 to TRBJ1-1, with D possibly matching TRBD1 (6 bases). Germline V gene lookup returns CDR1 SGHRS and CDR2 YFSETQ. The CDR3 loop spans 13 amino acids. With 3 bases removed from V and 4 bases from J, the gap between germline ends came to 10 bases.

The chain links TRBV19 to TRBJ2-3; 8 positions match TRBD2. The CDR3 consists of 14 residues. J was trimmed by 3 bases and V by 10 bases; bases with no gene match: 9. Per the germline V gene, CDR1 is LNHDA and CDR2 is SQIVND (reference sequence). CDR3 nucleotide sequence: TGTGCCACTTCTAGCGGGTTGTGGACAGATACGCAGTATTTT. Translating it yields CATSSGLWTDTQYF.

The rearrangement joins TRBV7-8 to TRBJ1-5; D gene unclear. The germline CDR1 and CDR2 sequences are SGHVS and FQNEAQ. Deletions cut 1 base from V and 5 bases from J, with 15 bases between. CDR3 length: 16 residues. CDR3 coding DNA: TGTGCCAGCAGCTTAGGCGTACAAGTAGAGGATCAGCCCCAGCATTTT. The encoded protein is CASSLGVQVEDQPQHF.

The chain carries TRBV5-6 and TRBJ2-7; D gene ambiguous. The V end was cut by 0 bases, the J end by 6 bases, with 10 bases between. CDR3 length: 13 amino acids. In germline, CDR1 is SGHDT, CDR2 YYEEEE. The CDR3 nucleotides read TGTGCCAGCAGCTTGGTCCTAGAGGTCGAGCAGTACTTC. It encodes CASSLVLEVEQYF.